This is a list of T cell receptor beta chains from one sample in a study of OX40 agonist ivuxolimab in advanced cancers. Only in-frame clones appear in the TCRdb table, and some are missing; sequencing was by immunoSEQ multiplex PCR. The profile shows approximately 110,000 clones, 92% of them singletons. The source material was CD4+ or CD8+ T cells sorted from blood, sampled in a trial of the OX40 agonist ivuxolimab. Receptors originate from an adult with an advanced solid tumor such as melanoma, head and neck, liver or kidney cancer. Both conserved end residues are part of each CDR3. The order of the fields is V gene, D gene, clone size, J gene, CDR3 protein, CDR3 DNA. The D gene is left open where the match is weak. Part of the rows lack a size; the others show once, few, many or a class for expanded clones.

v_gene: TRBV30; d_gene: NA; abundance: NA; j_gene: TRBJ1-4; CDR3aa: CAWRLAGSNEKLFF; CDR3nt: TGTGCCTGGAGACTTGCGGGTTCCAATGAAAAACTGTTTTTT
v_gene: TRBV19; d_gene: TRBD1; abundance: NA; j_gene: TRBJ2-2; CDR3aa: CASSRGTVVAGELFF; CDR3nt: TGTGCCAGTAGTAGGGGGACAGTCGTTGCCGGGGAGCTGTTTTTT
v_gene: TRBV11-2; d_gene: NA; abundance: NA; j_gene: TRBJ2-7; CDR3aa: CASSLDISGSYEQYF; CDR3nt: TGTGCCAGCAGCTTAGATATTAGCGGCTCCTACGAGCAGTACTTC
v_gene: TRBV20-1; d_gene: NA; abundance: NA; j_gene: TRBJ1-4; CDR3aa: CSAKEAEKLFF; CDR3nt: TGCAGTGCTAAAGAGGCTGAAAAACTGTTTTTT
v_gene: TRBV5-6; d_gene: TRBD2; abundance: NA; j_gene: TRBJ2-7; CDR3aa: CASSWGLAGREQYF; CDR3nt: TGTGCCAGCAGCTGGGGATTAGCGGGGCGCGAGCAGTACTTC
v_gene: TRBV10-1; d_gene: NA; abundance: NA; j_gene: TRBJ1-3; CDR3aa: CASSESGDAGLCGNTIYF; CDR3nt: TGCGCCAGCAGTGAGTCGGGAGACGCCGGTTTATGCGGAAACACCATATATTTT
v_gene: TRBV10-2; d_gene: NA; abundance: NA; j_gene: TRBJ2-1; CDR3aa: CASSHQVKNEQFF; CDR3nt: TGCGCCAGCAGTCACCAGGTGAAGAATGAGCAGTTCTTC
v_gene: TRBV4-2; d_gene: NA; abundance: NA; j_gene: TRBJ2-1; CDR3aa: CASSQDQKGRNEQFF; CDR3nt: TGTGCCAGCAGCCAAGATCAAAAGGGGAGAAATGAGCAGTTCTTC
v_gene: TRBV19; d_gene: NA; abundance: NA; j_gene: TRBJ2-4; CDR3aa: CASSIREQGVSDIQYF; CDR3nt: TGTGCCAGTAGTATACGGGAACAGGGCGTCTCGGACATTCAGTACTTC
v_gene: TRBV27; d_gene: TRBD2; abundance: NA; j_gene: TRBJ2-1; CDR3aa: CASSFFAGGPYNEQFF; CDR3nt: TGTGCCAGCAGTTTTTTTGCGGGGGGCCCCTACAATGAGCAGTTCTTC
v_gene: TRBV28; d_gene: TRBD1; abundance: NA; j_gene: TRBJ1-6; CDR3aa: CASSTYGQGLSPLHF; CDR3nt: TGTGCCAGCAGCACCTACGGACAGGGGTTATCACCCCTCCACTTT
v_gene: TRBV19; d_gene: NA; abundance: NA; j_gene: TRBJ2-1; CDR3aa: CASSLLTGSPNEQFF; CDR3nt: TGTGCCAGTAGTCTCCTCACCGGCTCCCCCAATGAGCAGTTCTTC
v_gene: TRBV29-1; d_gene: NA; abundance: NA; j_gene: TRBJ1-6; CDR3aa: CSVGLGAQNSPLHF; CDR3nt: TGCAGCGTTGGGCTGGGGGCTCAGAATTCACCCCTCCACTTT
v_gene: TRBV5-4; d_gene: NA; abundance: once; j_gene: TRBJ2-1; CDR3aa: CASSQGSSEEQFF; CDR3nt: TGTGCCAGCAGCCAAGGTTCTAGCGAGGAGCAGTTCTTC
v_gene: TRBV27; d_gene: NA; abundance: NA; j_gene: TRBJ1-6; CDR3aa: CASSLLPSNTPGYNSPLHF; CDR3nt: TGTGCCAGCAGTTTATTGCCATCAAATACACCGGGCTACAATTCACCCCTCCACTTT
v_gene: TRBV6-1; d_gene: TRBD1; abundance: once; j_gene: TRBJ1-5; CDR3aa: CASSEWTGGDNQPQHF; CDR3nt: TGTGCCAGCAGTGAATGGACAGGGGGCGACAATCAGCCCCAGCATTTT
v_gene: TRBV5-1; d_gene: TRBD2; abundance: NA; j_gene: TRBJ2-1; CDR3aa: CASSLGLAGGQSQFF; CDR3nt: TGCGCCAGCAGCTTGGGACTAGCGGGAGGGCAGTCGCAGTTCTTC
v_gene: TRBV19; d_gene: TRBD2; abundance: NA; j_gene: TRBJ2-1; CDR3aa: CASMALSGSSGNEQFF; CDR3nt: TGTGCCAGTATGGCCCTTAGCGGGAGTTCGGGGAATGAGCAGTTCTTC
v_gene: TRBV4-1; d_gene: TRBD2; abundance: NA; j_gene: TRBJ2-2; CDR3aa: CASSQLAGAGPGELFF; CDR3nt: TGCGCCAGCAGCCAACTAGCGGGAGCGGGTCCCGGGGAGCTGTTTTTT
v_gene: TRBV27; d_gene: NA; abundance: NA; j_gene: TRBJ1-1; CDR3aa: CASSARDGLGDTEAFF; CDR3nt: TGTGCCAGCAGTGCGCGGGACGGCCTTGGGGACACTGAAGCTTTCTTT
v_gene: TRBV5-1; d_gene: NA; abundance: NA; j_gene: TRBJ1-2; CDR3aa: CASSSQPQGTNYGYTF; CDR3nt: TGCGCCAGCAGCTCACAGCCCCAGGGAACCAACTATGGCTACACCTTC
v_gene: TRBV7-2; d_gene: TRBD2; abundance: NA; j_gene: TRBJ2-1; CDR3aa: CASSLWGAGLGNPQFF; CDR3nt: TGTGCCAGCAGCCTTTGGGGGGCGGGACTAGGCAATCCGCAGTTCTTC
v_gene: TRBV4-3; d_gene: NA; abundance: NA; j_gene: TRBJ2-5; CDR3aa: CASSQGFVSAKTQYF; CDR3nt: TGCGCCAGCAGCCAAGGCTTCGTGTCGGCAAAGACCCAGTACTTC
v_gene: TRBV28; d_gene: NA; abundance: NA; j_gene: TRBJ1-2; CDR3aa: CASSPQDTYGYTF; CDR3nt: TGTGCCAGCAGTCCTCAGGATACCTATGGCTACACCTTC
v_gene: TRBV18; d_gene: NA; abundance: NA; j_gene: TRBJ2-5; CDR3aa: CASSPQTEETQYF; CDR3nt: TGTGCCAGCTCACCACAGACGGAAGAGACCCAGTACTTC
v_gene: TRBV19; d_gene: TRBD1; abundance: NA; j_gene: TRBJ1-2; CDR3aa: CASSTTDREANYGYTF; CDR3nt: TGTGCCAGTAGTACTACCGACAGGGAGGCTAACTATGGCTACACCTTC
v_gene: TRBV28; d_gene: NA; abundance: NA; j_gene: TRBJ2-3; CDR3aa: CASGGKDTQYF; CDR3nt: TGTGCCAGCGGAGGGAAAGATACGCAGTATTTT
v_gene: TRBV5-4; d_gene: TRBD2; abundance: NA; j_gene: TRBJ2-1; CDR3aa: CASSSSGRRGNEQFF; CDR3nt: TGTGCCAGCAGCTCGAGCGGGAGGAGGGGCAATGAGCAGTTCTTC
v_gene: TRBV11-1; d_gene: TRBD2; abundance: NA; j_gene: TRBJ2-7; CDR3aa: CASSLLGSGVYEQYF; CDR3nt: TGTGCCAGCAGCTTACTGGGTAGCGGGGTCTACGAGCAGTACTTC